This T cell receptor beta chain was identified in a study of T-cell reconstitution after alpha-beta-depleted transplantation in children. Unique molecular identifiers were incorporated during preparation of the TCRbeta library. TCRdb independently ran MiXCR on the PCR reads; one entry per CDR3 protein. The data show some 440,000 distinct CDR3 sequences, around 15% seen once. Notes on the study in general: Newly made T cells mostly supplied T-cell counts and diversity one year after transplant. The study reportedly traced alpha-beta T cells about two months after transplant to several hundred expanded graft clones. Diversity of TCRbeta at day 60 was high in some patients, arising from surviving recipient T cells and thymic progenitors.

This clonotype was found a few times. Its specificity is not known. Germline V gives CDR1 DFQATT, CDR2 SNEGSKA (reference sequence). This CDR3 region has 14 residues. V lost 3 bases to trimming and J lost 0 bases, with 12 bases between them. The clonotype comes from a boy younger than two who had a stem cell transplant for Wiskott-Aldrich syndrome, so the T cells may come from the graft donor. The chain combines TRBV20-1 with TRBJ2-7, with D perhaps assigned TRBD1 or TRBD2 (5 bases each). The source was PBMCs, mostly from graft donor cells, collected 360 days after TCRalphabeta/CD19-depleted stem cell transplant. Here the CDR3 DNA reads TGCAGTGCTAGCCCGGGACCTCCCTCCTACGAGCAGTACTTC. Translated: CSASPGPPSYEQYF.